This T cell receptor (beta chain) was recovered during a study of T cell repertoires in aging, cancer and after chemotherapy. With respect to this clonotype: Antigen unknown.

The template was genomic DNA from peripheral blood, not RNA. Findings of the study overall: Untreated cancer patients had significantly lower blood TCR diversity than age-matched healthy donors.

CDR1 and CDR2 (germline): SGHTA, FQGNSA. The CDR3 totals 16 residues. Trimming took off 5 bases at V and 5 bases at J, with 19 bases between the two ends. TRB rearrangements spanning V, D and J were amplified using mixed TRB-A/B primers. TCRdb re-called the multiplex PCR reads with MiXCR, one entry per CDR3 protein. The table includes roughly 800 distinct CDR3 sequences, 20% to 25% detected once. The receptor comes from a human donor with a solid tumor. The chain employs TRBV7-2 and TRBJ2-1; tentative D call: TRBD2 (6 bases). The sample was blood. CDR3 in amino acids: CASSHTTRGGNNEQFF. Here the CDR3 DNA reads TGTGCCAGCAGCCACACCACCCGGGGAGGAAACAATGAGCAGTTCTTC.